One sample yielded the 15 T cell receptor beta chains listed below, sequenced in a study of cytomegalovirus exposure and HLA in healthy donors. 60 Vbeta and 13 Jbeta primers were used in PCR. Method: immunoSEQ multiplex PCR; TCRdb's copy keeps in-frame clones and lacks some. The sample holds 150,000 to 200,000 clones. Sequencing was done on a sample of PBMCs. The receptors were sampled from a man aged 30 to 45 in good health and CMV-seronegative.

The chain links TRBV27 to TRBJ1-4, with 7 bases that match TRBD1. The junction had 8 bases not matched to a gene; V was cut back by 6 bases and J by 7 bases. Germline loops: CDR1 MNHEY, CDR2 SMNVEV (reference sequence). This CDR3 comprises 14 residues. The CDR3 sequence is CASRSGGTGEKLFF. In DNA, the CDR3 is TGTGCCAGCAGGTCAGGGGGAACGGGTGAAAAACTGTTTTTT.

This chain uses TRBV7-2 with TRBJ1-1, with 7 bases fitting TRBD1. With V trimmed by 1 base and J by 11 bases, 7 bases remained unmatched. The germline V gene has CDR1 SGHTA and CDR2 FQGNSA. The CDR3 is 13 amino acids. CDR3 loop: CASSLVRDSGAFF. The CDR3 DNA sequence: TGTGCCAGCAGCTTAGTACGGGACAGTGGGGCTTTCTTT.

The genes are TRBV4-1 and TRBJ2-5; 7 bases agree with TRBD1. Germline V gives CDR1 MGHRA, CDR2 YSYEKL. V shed 0 bases, J shed 8 bases, and the junction held 12 bases outside the gene matches. This CDR3 has 16 residues. The CDR3 region has the DNA TGCGCCAGCAGCCAAGATTTAGACTCCAGGGGGAGAACCCAGTACTTC. This sequence encodes CASSQDLDSRGRTQYF.

CDR3 region: CASSAPRVGTGAMTQYF. The DNA for the CDR3 is TGTGCCAGCAGTGCCCCCCGAGTAGGGACTGGCGCCATGACCCAGTACTTC. V is TRBV28 and J is TRBJ2-5, with D possibly being TRBD2 (6 bases). With 5 bases removed from V and 7 bases from J, the gap between germline ends came to 26 bases. The germline V gene has CDR1 MDHEN and CDR2 SYDVKM. CDR3 length equals 17 residues.

The rearrangement links TRBV9 to TRBJ2-1; D may be TRBD2 (6 bases). The CDR3 runs 15 residues. Per germline, CDR1 SGDLS and CDR2 YYNGEE. V shed 2 bases and J shed 6 bases, with 15 bases lying between them. The CDR3 loop reads CASSVGAGLSNEQFF. CDR3 coding DNA: TGTGCCAGCAGCGTCGGAGCGGGCCTAAGCAATGAGCAGTTCTTC.

The chain has TRBV29-1 and TRBJ2-3, with TRBD2 matching 8 bases. Germline loops: CDR1 SQVTM, CDR2 ANQGSEA. This CDR3 has 14 residues. The ends lost 6 bases at V and 3 bases at J; junction bases unmatched: 8. CDR3 nucleotide sequence: TGCAGCGTGAGACTAGCGCTAGGTACAGATACGCAGTATTTT. It specifies CSVRLALGTDTQYF.

V gene TRBV5-1 combines with J gene TRBJ1-1; 10 bases map to TRBD1. J was trimmed by 7 bases and V by 5 bases; bases with no gene match: 8. The CDR3 contains 14 residues. Germline CDR1 SGHRS, CDR2 YFSETQ. The CDR3 nucleotides are TGCGCCAGCAGACCCCGGGACAGGGGACTTGAAGCTTTCTTT. Translation gives CASRPRDRGLEAFF.

This sequence joins TRBV7-7 and TRBJ2-2; D is possibly TRBD1 (6 bases). The germline gives CDR1 SSHAT, CDR2 FNYEAQ (reference sequence). The CDR3 runs 14 residues. Trimming shortened V by 3 bases and J by 1 base, and 6 bases separated the two germline ends. The DNA for the CDR3 is TGTGCCAGCAGCTTCAGGGGGAACACCGGGGAGCTGTTTTTT. Encoded protein: CASSFRGNTGELFF.

This chain connects TRBV14 to TRBJ2-4; D unclear. The CDR3 has 12 amino acids. Germline CDR1 and CDR2: SGHDN and FVKESK. The ends were cut back, 3 bases at V and 6 bases at J, with 6 bases in the middle. CDR3 bases: TGTGCCAGCAGCCATTACGGAAACATTCAGTACTTC. As protein: CASSHYGNIQYF.

The chain has TRBV4-2 and TRBJ2-3, with D hard to call. Trimming took 0 bases from V and 1 from J, leaving 5 bases between them. The CDR3 totals 14 residues. CDR1 and CDR2 (germline): LGHNA, YNFKEQ. CDR3 bases: TGTGCCAGCAGCCAAGAAGAGGGCACAGATACGCAGTATTTT. This encodes CASSQEEGTDTQYF.

This chain uses TRBV10-2 with TRBJ2-2; D is possibly TRBD1 (5 bases). V was trimmed by 2 bases and J by 3 bases, leaving 10 bases between them. CDR1 and CDR2 (germline): WSHSY, SAAADI. This CDR3 region has 15 residues. The CDR3 sequence is CASSEQQGYTGELFF. Written as DNA, the CDR3 is TGCGCCAGCAGTGAGCAGCAGGGCTACACCGGGGAGCTGTTTTTT.

V and J are TRBV7-7 and TRBJ2-3, with 8 bases fitting TRBD2. This CDR3 contains 18 residues. With 1 base clipped from V and 6 bases from J, the junction kept 15 bases outside the gene matches. Germline V gives CDR1 SSHAT, CDR2 FNYEAQ (reference sequence). The CDR3 sequence: CASSLEYTAGGLADTQYF. The CDR3 nucleotides read TGTGCCAGCAGCTTAGAATACACGGCGGGGGGACTCGCGGATACGCAGTATTTT.

This chain links TRBV9 with TRBJ2-1; D is possibly TRBD1 (6 bases). Trimming stripped 0 bases from V and 2 bases from J, with 24 bases between. Germline-derived CDR1 and CDR2 are SGDLS and YYNGEE. This CDR3 has 20 amino acids. The CDR3, as DNA: TGTGCCAGCAGCGTAGTTGAGGGGACCGGACAGCCTCGTACCTACAATGAGCAGTTCTTC. It codes for CASSVVEGTGQPRTYNEQFF.

The J gene is TRBJ2-3, the V gene TRBV6-5, with TRBD2 identical over 8 bases. CDR3 length: 14 residues. V trimming: 11 bases; J trimming: 7 bases; junction bases outside the gene matches: 14. Germline CDR1 is MNHEY and CDR2 is SVGAGI. The CDR3, as DNA: TGTGCCGCGGGGGGAGCGGGGGTCCACAATACGCAGTATTTT. This encodes CAAGGAGVHNTQYF.

CDR3 in DNA: TGCGCCAGCAGCTCCGGACAGGGGACCGAAGCTTTCTTT. Residues: CASSSGQGTEAFF. This sequence joins TRBV5-1 and TRBJ1-1, with 9 bases aligning to TRBD1. The CDR3 has 13 residues. Germline V gives CDR1 SGHRS, CDR2 YFSETQ. The J segment lost 8 bases and the V segment lost 3 bases, leaving 5 bases of the junction unmatched.